This T cell receptor (beta chain) was sequenced for a study of cytomegalovirus exposure and HLA in healthy donors (dated by TCRdb to the late 2010s). Context from the whole study: An earlier analysis of some 600 of the donors reported approximately 260 Gb of sequence data and around 110 million unique TCR beta sequences obtained from some 200 million T cells. About 280 gigabases of sequencing data and 70 million to 95 million unique TCR sequences made up an early release that covered around 640 HLA-typed donors. The genetic ancestry cluster associated with self-reported Caucasian donors included roughly 84% of the 398 genotyped donors. The study was designed to test whether signatures of past pathogen exposure could be identified by cataloging public T cell receptors. The study profiled the T cell repertoires of fewer than 850 subjects by immunosequencing and related them to cytomegalovirus serostatus. A separate validation cohort of 100 to 150 different subjects was used in addition to the approximately 700-subject first cohort. The study combined high-throughput TCR immunosequencing, statistical association of individual TCRs with disease status, and machine learning to predict cytomegalovirus infection status. To study patterns of TCR occurrence, a later analysis re-analyzed previously published TCR beta repertoires from 550 to 800 donors and added high-resolution HLA genotyping. Rather than using new phenotypic data, the later analysis identified candidate immune exposures from TCR beta sequences and from how often those sequences occurred across donors. An earlier analysis of several hundred of the donors applied high-throughput TCR beta sequencing to assess whether each TCR beta V gene segment acted as functional or pseudogenic. Donor age, sex, ethnicity and CMV serostatus were collected together with the repertoire data. In a later genetic analysis, genome-wide SNP genotypes for 398 of the 666 donors were used, and that subset was treated as a discovery cohort. Every discovery cohort repertoire had been produced on one sequencing platform. Class I and class II HLA loci were covered by the typing at four-digit resolution. Typing coverage differed by locus: A, B, C, DRB1 and DQB1 were typed in about 620-640 donors, DQA1 in 522, DPA1 in 600 to 610, and DPB1 in roughly 450. Because of strong linkage in the cohort, five DR-DQ haplotypes were treated as single units for association and clustering. Across some 400 genotyped donors of the cohort, an average of about 240,000 unique TCR beta nucleotide sequences per donor were sequenced, and 15% to 20% of those sequences were non-productive.

The paper's findings and limits, for the study overall: Cytomegalovirus status was reported to be diagnosed by the classifier with high specificity and sensitivity in both the original and validation cohorts. Because counts were too low, around 17 rarely observed V segments, including chromosome 9 orphons, were left out of the earlier analysis of some 600 of the donors. HLA typing was unavailable for some donors at each locus, so association tests used only the typed subset. V-gene and J-gene trimming of TCR beta chains was associated with a missense DCLRE1C variant in a later genetic analysis, and the association was replicated in an independent cohort. It was suggested by the authors that the approach could potentially be generalized to other disease states and immunological phenotypes. Strong co-occurrence of HLA alleles, especially DR and DQ, made assigning TCR associations to individual alleles difficult. A later analysis found that HLA-associated TCR beta chains were more clonally expanded and had lower generation probabilities than equally common non-associated chains. A total of roughly 160 TCR beta chains were listed by the study as associated with cytomegalovirus. A later genetic analysis reported fewer N-insertions in productive TCRs among donors in an Asian-associated ancestry cluster than the roughly 640-donor mean. Only TCR beta chains were sequenced in this cohort, and the absence of alpha or paired-chain data limited detectable features. A later analysis associated 16,951 TCR beta sequences with specific HLA alleles at a false discovery rate of 0.05. An earlier analysis of 450 to 750 of the donors showed that most TCR beta V segments appeared in productive rearrangements either about 90% or about 30% of the time, which broadly matched IMGT annotations. Correlated functional status among segregating V segments might be attributable to linkage disequilibrium, but an unknown experimental factor could not be ruled out. A further reported finding was that TCR beta sequences accurately predicted the HLA-A and HLA-B alleles for most subjects in the first cohort. According to a later analysis, parvovirus B19, influenza, CMV and Epstein-Barr virus appeared linked to several top co-occurrence clusters. According to a later analysis, most CMV-associated TCR beta chains appeared to be HLA-restricted, and the HLA associations seemed to be driven largely by CMV exposure. The only immune exposure information available for the cohort was CMV serostatus. In a later analysis, the rate of TCR association differed among HLA loci, with DRB1 alleles having the most associated TCRs and HLA-C alleles having the fewest. A few of the identified cytomegalovirus-associated TCR beta chains were confirmed in vitro to be specific for cytomegalovirus antigens. The sequencing pipeline was judged likely to have produced a cluster of highly shared sequence variants as a technical artifact. Across donors, most TCR sequences were observed very rarely, whereas some public TCRs were present in many individuals. The 87-base-pair reads could not distinguish some IMGT-functional V segments, including TRBV6-2 and TRBV6-3, so those segments were excluded. Roughly uniform sequencing depth across donors was assumed in presence/absence analyses, although this assumption may not hold.

The cohort consisted of 650 to 700 healthy bone marrow donors. At the time of sampling, all cohort members were nominally healthy, though unrecorded immune exposures were likely present. The donor tested CMV seronegative and was one of the 352 seronegative cohort members. Each donor provided a peripheral blood sample, and peripheral blood mononuclear cells were used for TCR beta sequencing. The Qiagen DNeasy Blood Extraction Kit was used to extract genomic DNA from the blood cell samples. The CDR3 runs 14 amino acids, cysteine and phenylalanine included. This entry keeps only the CDR3 DNA: 42 bases, framed from base 1. V loses 0 bases, J loses 1 base, and the germline ends lie 5 bases apart. CDR1 and CDR2 are read off the germline V gene (reference sequence) as SGHNT and YYREEE. The protocol used for the library was the immunoSEQ multiplex PCR assay. For the multiplex PCR, a mixture combining 60 forward primers for TCR Vbeta segments and 13 reverse primers for TCR Jbeta segments was used. The CDR3 region of rearranged TCR beta genes was amplified from genomic DNA by a multiplex PCR assay. The amplified TCR beta libraries were sequenced on the Illumina HiSeq System as 87-base-pair reads. The study's processing was this. A later analysis counted about 82 million unique TCR beta chains across the 500 to 850 repertoires, and roughly 9.9 million of these chains were shared by at least two donors. A nearest-neighbor algorithm error-corrected the raw reads and collapsed the reads into unique sequences, merging closely related sequences to remove PCR and sequencing errors. Alignment of CDR3 sequences to IMGT reference sequences was used to assign V, D and J gene segments. For a sequence to be retained, at least a six-nucleotide match to both a V gene segment and a J gene segment was required. Rearrangements were called productive when the CDR3 lacked stop codons and stayed in frame with V and J; all others were non-productive. CDR3 was defined by IMGT convention, running from the second conserved V-encoded cysteine to the conserved J-encoded phenylalanine. In an earlier analysis of more than 550 of the donors, sequences lacking an unambiguous match to a single V gene segment were excluded. In an earlier analysis of 500 to 750 of the donors, V segments were called functional above 56.7% productive rearrangements and were called segregating when the between-donor standard deviation exceeded 5%. To diagnose cytomegalovirus status from the catalog of TCR beta chain sequences, a statistical classification framework was built. V and J gene assignment, in a later analysis, came from comparing TCR nucleotide sequences with IMGT/GENE-DB human TR gene sequences. In a later analysis, CDR3 sequences and most-parsimonious VDJ recombination scenarios were assigned using the TCRdist pipeline. A later analysis defined each TCR beta chain by its CDR3 amino acid sequence plus V-gene family, and excluded reads lacking a unique V-gene family. As a way to deal with suspected cross-contamination and a sequencing artifact, a later analysis dropped hundreds of nucleotide sequences that were highly shared and had low generation probability. For each public chain, a later analysis derived a clonal expansion index from normalized ranks of inferred template counts within each repertoire. Generation probabilities in a later analysis came from a VDJ recombination model fitted to out-of-frame rearrangements, and those results were checked against IGoR. In a later analysis, hypergeometric tests were used to score TCR-TCR, TCR-HLA and TCR-CMV co-occurrence, with a repertoire-size bias correction applied to TCR pairs. In a later analysis, false discovery rates were estimated by permuting HLA or CMV assignments 20 times. In a later analysis, co-occurring TCRs were grouped with DBSCAN, and TCRdist sequence similarity was added when clustering was performed within HLA-allele-positive subsets. Repertoires with fewer than 30,000 or more than 120,000 public chains, plus five repertoires with anomalous nucleotide sharing, were excluded from co-occurrence clustering. What TCRdb holds here is the immuneACCESS table cut down to in-frame rearrangements. Part of the clones is not present; checked against another copy, under half of the missing clones reflect an unresolved V gene, and the others are unexplained. The V and J calls and clone size are taken from that table; D and trimming were inferred from the DNA. The sample table records around 220,000 clones; less than 85% of these occur just once. The top ten constitute approximately 0.22% of the sample.

Comment on this clone: Its antigen is still unknown. Qualities for individual bases were not recorded, and no much larger clone is one base off.

The V and J genes are TRBV5-4 and TRBJ2-1, with the identity of the D gene unclear. Sequencing was carried out using PBMCs. This clonotype originated in a girl aged 2 to 9 in good health and CMV-seronegative. CDR3 reads: CASSLAQSYNEQFF. Here is the DNA: TGTGCCAGCAGCTTGGCCCAGTCCTACAATGAGCAGTTCTTC.